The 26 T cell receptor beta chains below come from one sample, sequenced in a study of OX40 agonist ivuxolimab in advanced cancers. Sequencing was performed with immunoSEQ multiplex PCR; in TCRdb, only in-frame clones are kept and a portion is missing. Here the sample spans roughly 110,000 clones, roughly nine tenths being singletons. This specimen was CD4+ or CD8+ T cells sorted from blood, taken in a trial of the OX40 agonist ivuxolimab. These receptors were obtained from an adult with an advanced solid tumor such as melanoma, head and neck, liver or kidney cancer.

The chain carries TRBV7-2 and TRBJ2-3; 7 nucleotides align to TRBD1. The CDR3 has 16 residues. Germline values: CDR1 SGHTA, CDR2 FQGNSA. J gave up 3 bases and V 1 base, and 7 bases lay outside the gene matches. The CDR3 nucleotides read TGTGCCAGCAGCTTAGAATTCGGCAGGGGGACAGATACGCAGTATTTT. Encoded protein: CASSLEFGRGTDTQYF. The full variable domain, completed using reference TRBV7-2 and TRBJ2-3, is GAGVSQSPSNKVTEKGKDVELRCDPISGHTALYWYRQSLGQGLEFLIYFQGNSAPDKSGLPSDRFSAERTGGSVSTLTIQRTQQEDSAVYLCASSLEFGRGTDTQYFGPGTRLTVL.

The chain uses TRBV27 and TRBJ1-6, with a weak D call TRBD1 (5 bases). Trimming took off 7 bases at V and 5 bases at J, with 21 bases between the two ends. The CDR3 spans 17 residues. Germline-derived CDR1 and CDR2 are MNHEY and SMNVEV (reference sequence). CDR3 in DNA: TGTGCCAGCAAAACATTGGGGAGGGGTCGGGATAATTCACCCCTCCACTTT. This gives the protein CASKTLGRGRDNSPLHF.

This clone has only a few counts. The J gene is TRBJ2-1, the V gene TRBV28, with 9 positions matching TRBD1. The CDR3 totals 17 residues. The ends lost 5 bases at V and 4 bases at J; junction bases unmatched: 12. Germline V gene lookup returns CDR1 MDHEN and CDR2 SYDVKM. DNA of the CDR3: TGTGCCAGCAGTCCTCCGCCGGGACAGGGAAATTACAATGAGCAGTTCTTC. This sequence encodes CASSPPPGQGNYNEQFF.

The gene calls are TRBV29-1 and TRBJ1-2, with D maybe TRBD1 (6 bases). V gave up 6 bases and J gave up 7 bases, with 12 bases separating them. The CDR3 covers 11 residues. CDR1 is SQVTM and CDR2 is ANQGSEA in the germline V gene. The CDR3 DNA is TGCAGCGTACATGAGGGGGGTGGCTACACCTTC. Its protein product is CSVHEGGGYTF.

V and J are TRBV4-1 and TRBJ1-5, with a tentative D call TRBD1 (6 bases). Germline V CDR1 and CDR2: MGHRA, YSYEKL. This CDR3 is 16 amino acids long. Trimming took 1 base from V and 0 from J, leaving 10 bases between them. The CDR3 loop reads CASSQGEGGSNQPQHF. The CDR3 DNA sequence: TGCGCCAGCAGCCAAGGGGAGGGGGGTAGCAATCAGCCCCAGCATTTT.

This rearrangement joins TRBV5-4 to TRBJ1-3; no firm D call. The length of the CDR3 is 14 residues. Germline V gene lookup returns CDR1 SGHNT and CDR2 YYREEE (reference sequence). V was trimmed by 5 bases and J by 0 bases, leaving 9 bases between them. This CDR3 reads CASRERNSGNTIYF. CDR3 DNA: TGTGCCAGCAGGGAAAGGAACTCTGGAAACACCATATATTTT.

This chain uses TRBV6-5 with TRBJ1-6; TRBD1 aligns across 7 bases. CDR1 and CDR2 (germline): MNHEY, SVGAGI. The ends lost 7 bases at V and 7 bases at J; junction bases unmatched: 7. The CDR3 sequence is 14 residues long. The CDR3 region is CASNNRGANSPLHF. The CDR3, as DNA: TGTGCCAGCAATAACAGGGGTGCAAATTCACCCCTCCACTTT.

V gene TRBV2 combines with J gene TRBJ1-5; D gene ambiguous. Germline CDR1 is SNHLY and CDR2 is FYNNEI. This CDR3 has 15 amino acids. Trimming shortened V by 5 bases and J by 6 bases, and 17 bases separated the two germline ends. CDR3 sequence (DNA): TGTGCCAGCAGTCCTGTGGTGTTGGGTTCTCAGCCCCAGCATTTT. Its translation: CASSPVVLGSQPQHF.

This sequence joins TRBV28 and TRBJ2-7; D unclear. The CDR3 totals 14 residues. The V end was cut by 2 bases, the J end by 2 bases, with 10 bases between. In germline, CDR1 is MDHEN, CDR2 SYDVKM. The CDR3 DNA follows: TGTGCCAGCAGTTTAGAGCAAATAGCCTACGAGCAGTACTTC. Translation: CASSLEQIAYEQYF.

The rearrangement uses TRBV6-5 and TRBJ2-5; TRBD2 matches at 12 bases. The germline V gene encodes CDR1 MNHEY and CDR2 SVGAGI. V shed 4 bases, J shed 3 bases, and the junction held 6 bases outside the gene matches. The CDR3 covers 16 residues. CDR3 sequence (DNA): TGTGCCAGCAGTTTCGGACTAGCGGGGAGGGAAGAGACCCAGTACTTC. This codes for CASSFGLAGREETQYF.

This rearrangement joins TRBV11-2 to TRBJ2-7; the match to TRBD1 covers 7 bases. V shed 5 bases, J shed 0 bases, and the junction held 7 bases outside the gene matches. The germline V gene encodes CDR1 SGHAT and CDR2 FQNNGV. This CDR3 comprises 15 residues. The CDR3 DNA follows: TGTGCCAGCAGCCCACGGGGACAGAGCTCCTACGAGCAGTACTTC. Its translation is CASSPRGQSSYEQYF.

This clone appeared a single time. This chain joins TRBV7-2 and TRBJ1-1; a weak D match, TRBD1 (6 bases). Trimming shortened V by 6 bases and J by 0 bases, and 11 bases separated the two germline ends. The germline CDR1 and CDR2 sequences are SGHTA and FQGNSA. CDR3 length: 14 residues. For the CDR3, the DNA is TGTGCCAGCAGTTCCCAGGGGATGAACACTGAAGCTTTCTTT. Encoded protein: CASSSQGMNTEAFF.

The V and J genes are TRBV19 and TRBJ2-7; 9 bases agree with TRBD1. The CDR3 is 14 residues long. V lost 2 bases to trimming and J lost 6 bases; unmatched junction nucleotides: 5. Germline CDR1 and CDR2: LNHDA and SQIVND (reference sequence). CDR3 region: CASSIQGQGREQYF. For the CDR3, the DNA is TGTGCCAGTAGTATACAGGGACAGGGACGCGAGCAGTACTTC.

The CDR3 protein is CAISEGAGQVISSNTGELFF. The CDR3, as DNA: TGTGCCATCAGTGAGGGTGCGGGACAGGTCATATCCTCGAACACCGGGGAGCTGTTTTTT. The chain combines TRBV10-3 with TRBJ2-2, with 8 bases lining up with TRBD1. The CDR3 has 20 amino acids. V lost 2 bases and J lost 0; bases outside the gene matches: 14. Germline-derived CDR1 and CDR2 are ENHRY and SYGVKD.

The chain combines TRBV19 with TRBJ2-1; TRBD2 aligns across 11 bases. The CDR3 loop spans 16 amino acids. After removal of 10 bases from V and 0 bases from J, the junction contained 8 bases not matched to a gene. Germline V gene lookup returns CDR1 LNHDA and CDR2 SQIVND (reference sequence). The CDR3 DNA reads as TGTGCCACCGCGACTAGCGGGGAAAGCTCCTACAATGAGCAGTTCTTC. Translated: CATATSGESSYNEQFF.

Written as DNA, the CDR3 is TGTGCCAGTAGTCTGTCCCGGGACAGGGATGGTGCTTTCTTT. Residues: CASSLSRDRDGAFF. The chain couples TRBV19 to TRBJ1-1, with 9 bases lining up with TRBD1. The ends lost 5 bases at V and 11 bases at J; junction bases unmatched: 12. Per germline, CDR1 LNHDA and CDR2 SQIVND (reference sequence). The CDR3 sequence is 14 residues long.

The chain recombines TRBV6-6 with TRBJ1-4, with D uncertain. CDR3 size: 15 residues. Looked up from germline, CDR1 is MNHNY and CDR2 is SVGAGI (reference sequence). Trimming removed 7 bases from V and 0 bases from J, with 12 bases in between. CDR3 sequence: CASTDRGATNEKLFF. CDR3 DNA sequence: TGTGCCAGCACCGATCGGGGTGCAACTAATGAAAAACTGTTTTTT.

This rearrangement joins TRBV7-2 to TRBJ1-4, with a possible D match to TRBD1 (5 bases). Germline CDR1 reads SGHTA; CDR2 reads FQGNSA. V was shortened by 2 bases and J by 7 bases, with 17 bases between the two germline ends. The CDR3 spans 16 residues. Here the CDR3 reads CASSLNGGVNGEKLFF. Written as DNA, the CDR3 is TGTGCCAGCAGCTTAAATGGGGGAGTCAATGGTGAAAAACTGTTTTTT.

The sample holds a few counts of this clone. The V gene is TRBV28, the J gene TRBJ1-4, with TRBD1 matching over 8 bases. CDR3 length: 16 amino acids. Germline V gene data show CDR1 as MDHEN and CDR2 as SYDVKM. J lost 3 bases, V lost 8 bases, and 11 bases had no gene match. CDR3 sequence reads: CASGGDRGGSNEKLFF. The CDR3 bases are TGTGCCAGCGGGGGAGACAGGGGCGGATCTAATGAAAAACTGTTTTTT. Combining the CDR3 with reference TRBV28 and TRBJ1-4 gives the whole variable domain DVKVTQSSRYLVKRTGEKVFLECVQDMDHENMFWYRQDPGLGLRLIYFSYDVKMKEKGDIPEGYSVSREKKERFSLILESASTNQTSMYLCASGGDRGGSNEKLFFGSGTQLSVL.

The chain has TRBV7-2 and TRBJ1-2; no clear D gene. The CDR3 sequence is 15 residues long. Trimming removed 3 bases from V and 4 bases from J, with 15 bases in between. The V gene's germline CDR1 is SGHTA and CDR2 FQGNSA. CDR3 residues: CASSLGIHSLYGYTF. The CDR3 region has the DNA TGTGCCAGCAGCTTGGGGATCCACTCCCTCTATGGCTACACCTTC.

The CDR3 sequence: CASSLRGAGGALAKNIQYF. The CDR3, as DNA: TGTGCCAGCAGCTTAAGGGGAGCGGGGGGCGCCCTAGCCAAAAACATTCAGTACTTC. This chain connects TRBV7-2 to TRBJ2-4; TRBD2 matches 9 bases. The trim removed 2 bases at V and 0 bases at J, leaving 11 bases unmatched. CDR1 and CDR2 from the germline V gene are SGHTA and FQGNSA. The CDR3 totals 19 residues.

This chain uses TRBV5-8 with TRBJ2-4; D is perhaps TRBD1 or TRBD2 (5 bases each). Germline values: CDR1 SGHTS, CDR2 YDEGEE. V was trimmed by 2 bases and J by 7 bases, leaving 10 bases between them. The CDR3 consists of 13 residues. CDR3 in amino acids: CASSLIGDNIQYF. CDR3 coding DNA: TGTGCCAGCAGCTTAATAGGGGACAACATTCAGTACTTC.

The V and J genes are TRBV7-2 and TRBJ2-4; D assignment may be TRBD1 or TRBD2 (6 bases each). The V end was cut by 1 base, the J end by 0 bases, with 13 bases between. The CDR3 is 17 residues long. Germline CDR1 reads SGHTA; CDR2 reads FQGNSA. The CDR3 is CASSLGTGALAKNIQYF. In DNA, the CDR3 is TGTGCCAGCAGCTTAGGGACGGGGGCCCTAGCCAAAAACATTCAGTACTTC.

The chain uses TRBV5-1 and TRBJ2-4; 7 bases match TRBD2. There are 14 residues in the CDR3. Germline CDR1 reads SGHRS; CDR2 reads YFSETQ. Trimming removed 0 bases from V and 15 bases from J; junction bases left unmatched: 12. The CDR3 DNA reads TGCGCCAGCAGCTTGGATGGGCCGCGGGGACTAAGGTACTTC. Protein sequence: CASSLDGPRGLRYF.

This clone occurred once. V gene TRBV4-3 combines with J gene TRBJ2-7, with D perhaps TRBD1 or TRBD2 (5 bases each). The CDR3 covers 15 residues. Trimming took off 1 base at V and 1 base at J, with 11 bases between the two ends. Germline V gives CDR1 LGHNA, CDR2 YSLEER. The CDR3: CASSQGGARSYEQYF. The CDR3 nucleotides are TGCGCCAGCAGCCAAGGAGGGGCCCGTTCCTACGAGCAGTACTTC.

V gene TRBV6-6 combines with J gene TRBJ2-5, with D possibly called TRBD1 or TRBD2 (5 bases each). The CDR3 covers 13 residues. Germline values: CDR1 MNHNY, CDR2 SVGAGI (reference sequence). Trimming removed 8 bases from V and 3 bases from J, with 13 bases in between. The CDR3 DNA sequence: TGTGCCAGCCTAAGGTGGGGGAAAGAGACCCAGTACTTC. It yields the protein CASLRWGKETQYF.